The rows below give T cell receptor beta chains drawn from one sample of a study of OX40 agonist ivuxolimab in advanced cancers. Some clones are missing from TCRdb's copy, which holds only in-frame ones; the method was immunoSEQ multiplex PCR. Of 95,000 to 150,000 clones in the sample, just under 95% were seen once. Sequenced here: CD4+ or CD8+ T cells sorted from blood, sampled in a trial of the OX40 agonist ivuxolimab. Every receptor here comes from an adult with an advanced solid tumor such as melanoma, head and neck, liver or kidney cancer. Both conserved end residues are part of each CDR3. Fields, in order: V gene, CDR3 length, J gene, D gene, clone size, CDR3 DNA, CDR3 protein. A D gene is named only where the DNA matches it firmly. Clone sizes are given selectively: once, few, many, or a class where the clone is expanded.

TRBV15	14	TRBJ2-1	.	.	TGTGCCACCAGCAGGCGAACACAGGGAAGCGAGCAGTTCTTC	CATSRRTQGSEQFF
TRBV5-4	14	TRBJ1-1	.	once	TGTGCCAGCAGCTTGGAAGGGGCCACAACTGAAGCTTTCTTT	CASSLEGATTEAFF
TRBV6-6	15	TRBJ2-3	.	.	TGTGCCAGCAGTTATGGCGGAGGTGGCACAGATACGCAGTATTTT	CASSYGGGGTDTQYF
TRBV7-2	15	TRBJ2-7	TRBD1	.	TGTGCCAGCAGCTTACGAGGACAGGGATCCTACGAGCAGTACTTC	CASSLRGQGSYEQYF
TRBV11-2	15	TRBJ1-5	TRBD1	.	TGTGCCAGCAGCTCTCTCCAGGGGGTAGGTCAGCCCCAGCATTTT	CASSSLQGVGQPQHF
TRBV28	16	TRBJ2-7	.	.	TGTGCCAGCAGTCCCACCGGGGCAGGGAAGGACTACGAGCAGTACTTC	CASSPTGAGKDYEQYF
TRBV28	14	TRBJ1-5	TRBD1	.	TGTGCGACGAAACAGGGGAATAGCAATCAGCCCCAGCATTTT	CATKQGNSNQPQHF
TRBV18	13	TRBJ2-2	.	.	TGTGCCAGCTCACCCTCAGGCACCGGGGAGCTGTTTTTT	CASSPSGTGELFF
TRBV19	17	TRBJ1-6	.	once	TGTGCCAGCTCCCGCCGGGACATAAGCTCCTATAATTCACCCCTCCACTTT	CASSRRDISSYNSPLHF
TRBV5-6	15	TRBJ2-7	.	.	TGTGCCAGCAGCGGTGCACCGCTCCTCTCCTACGAGCAGTACTTC	CASSGAPLLSYEQYF
TRBV4-2	15	TRBJ1-4	TRBD1	once	TGTGCCAGCAGCGCACCCGACAGGGTTAATGAAAAACTGTTTTTT	CASSAPDRVNEKLFF
TRBV18	14	TRBJ2-7	.	.	TGTGCCAGCTCACCAGGGGGAAGTGACAACGAGCAGTACTTC	CASSPGGSDNEQYF